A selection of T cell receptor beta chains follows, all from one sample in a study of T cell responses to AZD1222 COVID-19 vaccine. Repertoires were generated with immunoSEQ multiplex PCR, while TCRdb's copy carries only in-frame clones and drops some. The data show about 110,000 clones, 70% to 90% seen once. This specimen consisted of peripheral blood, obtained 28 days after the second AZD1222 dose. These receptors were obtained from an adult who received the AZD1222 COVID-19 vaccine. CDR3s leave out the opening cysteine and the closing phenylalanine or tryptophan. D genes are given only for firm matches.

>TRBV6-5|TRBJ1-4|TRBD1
ASSRKAGGEKKLF
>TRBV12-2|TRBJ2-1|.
ASRGLRPSYNEQF
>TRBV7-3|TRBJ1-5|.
ASSSETVRHSNQPQH
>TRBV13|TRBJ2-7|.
ASSLGGRYEQY
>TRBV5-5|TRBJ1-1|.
ASSLQDASNTEAF
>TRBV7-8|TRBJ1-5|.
ASSALRNQPQH
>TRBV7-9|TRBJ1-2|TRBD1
ASSRQGGYT
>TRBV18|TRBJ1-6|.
ASSPPRQAINNSPLH
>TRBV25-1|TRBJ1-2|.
ASSEFGTKNYGYT
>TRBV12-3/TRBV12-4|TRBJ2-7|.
ASRIDAGYEQY
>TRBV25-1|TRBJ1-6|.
ASLSASGRNSYNSPLH
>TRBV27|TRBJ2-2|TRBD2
ASGISGRTGELF
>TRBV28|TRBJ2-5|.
ASSAQPGHLQETQY
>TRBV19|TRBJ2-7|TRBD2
ASSILADTPYEQY
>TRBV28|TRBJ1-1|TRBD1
ASSPGTGVNTEAF
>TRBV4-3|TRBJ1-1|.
ASSQEIQGRTEAF
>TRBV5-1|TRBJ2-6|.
ASSRGAEGLSGANVLT
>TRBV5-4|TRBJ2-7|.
ASSLRIGAVYEQY
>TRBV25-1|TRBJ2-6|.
ASSEGANVLT
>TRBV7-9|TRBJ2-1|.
ASSLPVSSYNEQF
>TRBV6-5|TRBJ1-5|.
ASSYFSFGQPQH
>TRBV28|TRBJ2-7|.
ASTVGGDSFTSYEQY
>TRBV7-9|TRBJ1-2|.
ASSTGAEGYT
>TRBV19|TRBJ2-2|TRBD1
ASSPQGAPSGELF
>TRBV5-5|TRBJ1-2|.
ASRLGTSRTYGYT
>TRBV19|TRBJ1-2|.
ASSRLGEESYGYT